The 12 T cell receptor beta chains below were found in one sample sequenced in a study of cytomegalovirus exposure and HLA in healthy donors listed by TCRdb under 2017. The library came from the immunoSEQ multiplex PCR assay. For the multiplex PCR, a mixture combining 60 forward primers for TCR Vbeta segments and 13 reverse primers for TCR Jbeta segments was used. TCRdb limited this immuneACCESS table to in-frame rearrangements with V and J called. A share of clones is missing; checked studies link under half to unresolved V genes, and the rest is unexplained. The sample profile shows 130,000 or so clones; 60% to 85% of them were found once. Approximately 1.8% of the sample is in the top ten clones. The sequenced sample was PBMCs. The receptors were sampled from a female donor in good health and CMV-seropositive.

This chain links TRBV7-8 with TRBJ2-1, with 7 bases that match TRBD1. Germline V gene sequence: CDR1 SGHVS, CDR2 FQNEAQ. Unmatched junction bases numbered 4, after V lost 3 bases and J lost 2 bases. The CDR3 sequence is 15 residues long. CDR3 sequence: CASSLGQGAYNEQFF. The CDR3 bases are TGTGCCAGCAGCTTGGGGCAGGGGGCCTACAATGAGCAGTTCTTC.

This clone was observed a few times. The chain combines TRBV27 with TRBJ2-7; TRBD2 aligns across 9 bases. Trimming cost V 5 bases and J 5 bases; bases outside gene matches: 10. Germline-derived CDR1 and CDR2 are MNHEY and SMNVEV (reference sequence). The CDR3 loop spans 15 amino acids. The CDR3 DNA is TGTGCCAGCAGTCGGGGGGGCGGGGGGGCCGACGAGCAGTACTTC. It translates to CASSRGGGGADEQYF.

The DNA of the CDR3 is TGTGCCAGCAGCCCGGCGGGGGGGGGCAATCAGCCCCAGCATTTT. As protein: CASSPAGGGNQPQHF. The rearrangement joins TRBV9 to TRBJ1-5; the D gene is possibly TRBD1 (5 bases). Germline CDR1 and CDR2: SGDLS and YYNGEE. V lost 4 bases, J lost 2 bases, and 13 bases lay in between. The length of the CDR3 is 15 residues.

CDR3 amino acids: CASSRLLAGGEQFF. Here the CDR3 DNA reads TGTGCCAGCAGCCGTCTCCTAGCGGGGGGGGAGCAGTTCTTC. This rearrangement joins TRBV2 to TRBJ2-1, with 12 positions matching TRBD2. V shed 6 bases and J 10 bases; nucleotides not matched to a gene: 7. This CDR3 has 14 amino acids. Per germline, CDR1 SNHLY and CDR2 FYNNEI.

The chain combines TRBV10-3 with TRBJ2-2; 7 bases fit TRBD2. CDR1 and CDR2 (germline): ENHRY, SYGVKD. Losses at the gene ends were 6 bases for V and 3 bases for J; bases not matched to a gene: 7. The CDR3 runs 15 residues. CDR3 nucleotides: TGTGCCATCAGCCCTGGGGGAGGGTACACCGGGGAGCTGTTTTTT. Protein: CAISPGGGYTGELFF.

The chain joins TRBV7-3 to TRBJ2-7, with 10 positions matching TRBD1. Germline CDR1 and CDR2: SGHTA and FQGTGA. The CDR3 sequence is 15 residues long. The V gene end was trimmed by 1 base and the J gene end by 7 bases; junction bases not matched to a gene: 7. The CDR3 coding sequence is TGTGCCAGCAGCTTAAAGGGACAGGGGCCTTGGGAGCAGTACTTC. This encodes CASSLKGQGPWEQYF.

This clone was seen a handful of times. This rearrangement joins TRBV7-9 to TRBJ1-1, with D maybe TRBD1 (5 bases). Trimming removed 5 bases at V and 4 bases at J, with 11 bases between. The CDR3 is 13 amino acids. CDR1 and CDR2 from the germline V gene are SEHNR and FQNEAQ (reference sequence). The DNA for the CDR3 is TGTGCCAGCAGCGACCCGGGACTCACTGAAGCTTTCTTT. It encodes CASSDPGLTEAFF. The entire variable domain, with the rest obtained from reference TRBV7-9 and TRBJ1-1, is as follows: DTGVSQNPRHKITKRGQNVTFRCDPISEHNRLYWYRQTLGQGPEFLTYFQNEAQLEKSRLLSDRFSAERPKGSFSTLEIQRTEQGDSAMYLCASSDPGLTEAFFGQGTRLTVV.

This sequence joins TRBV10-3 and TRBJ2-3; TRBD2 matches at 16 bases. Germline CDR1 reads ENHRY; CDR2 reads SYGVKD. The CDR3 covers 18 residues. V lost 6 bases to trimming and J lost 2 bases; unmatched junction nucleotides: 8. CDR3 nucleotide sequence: TGTGCCATCAGAGGCGGGACTAGCGGGAGGGAGCTCACAGATACGCAGTATTTT. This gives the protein CAIRGGTSGRELTDTQYF.

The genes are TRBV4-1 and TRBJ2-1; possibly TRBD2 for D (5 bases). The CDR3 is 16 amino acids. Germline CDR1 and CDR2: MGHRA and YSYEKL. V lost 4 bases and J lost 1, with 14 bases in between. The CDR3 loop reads CASSPGRPGSYNEQFF. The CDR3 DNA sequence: TGCGCCAGCAGCCCGGGCCGCCCGGGGTCCTACAATGAGCAGTTCTTC.

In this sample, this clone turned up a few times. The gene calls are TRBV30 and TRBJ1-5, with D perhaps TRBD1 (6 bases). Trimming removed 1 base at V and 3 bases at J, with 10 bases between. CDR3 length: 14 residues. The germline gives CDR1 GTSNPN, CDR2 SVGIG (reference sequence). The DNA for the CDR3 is TGTGCCTGGAGTGCGGGGACACCCAATCAGCCCCAGCATTTT. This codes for CAWSAGTPNQPQHF.

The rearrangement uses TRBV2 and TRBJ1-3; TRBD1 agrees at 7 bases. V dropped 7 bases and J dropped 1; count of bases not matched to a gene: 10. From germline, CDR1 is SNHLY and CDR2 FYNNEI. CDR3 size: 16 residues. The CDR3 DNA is TGTGCCAGCAAGGGGGCCCGGGCAAGGTCTGGAAACACCATATATTTT. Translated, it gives CASKGARARSGNTIYF.

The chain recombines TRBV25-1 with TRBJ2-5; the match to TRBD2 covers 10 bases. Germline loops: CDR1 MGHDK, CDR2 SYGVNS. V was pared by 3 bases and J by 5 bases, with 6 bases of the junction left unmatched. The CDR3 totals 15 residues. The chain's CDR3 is CASSDSSGSGETQYF. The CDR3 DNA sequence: TGTGCCAGCAGTGACTCTAGCGGGAGCGGCGAGACCCAGTACTTC.